This TCR beta chain appears in the sequencing data of a study of T cell repertoires in cytomegalovirus infection. Study in general: Public TCR beta signatures were indicative of both CMV infection and a matching HLA type.

General study findings and limits: HLA-C-restricted TCR beta clonotypes specific for CMV led the ex vivo response.

The CDR3 is 15 amino acids. Germline assignment: CDR1 MNHEY and CDR2 SVGEGT. V lost 0 bases and J lost 5, with 13 bases in between. A single record per CDR3 protein comes from TCRdb applying MiXCR to the reads. The sample lists a few hundred thousand distinct CDR3 sequences; roughly 9.1% were seen once. In this sample, this clonotype turned up once. The antigen remains unidentified. The sequence came from a human donor in good health (CMV status not recorded). Some clones in this sample may be carry-over from other donors' samples. Source material: PBMCs. The chain links TRBV6-2 or TRBV6-3 to TRBJ1-1; D is perhaps TRBD1 (6 bases). As DNA, the CDR3 is TGTGCCAGCAGTTACTCTCCAGGGGTAGGGACTGAAGCTTTCTTT. Protein sequence: CASSYSPGVGTEAFF.